Each of the 17 T cell receptor beta chains below was sequenced from the same sample in a study of T cell changes during pregnancy in multiple sclerosis. Sequencing was performed with immunoSEQ multiplex PCR; in TCRdb, only in-frame clones are kept and a portion is missing. This sample has tens of thousands of clones, with 84% found just once. The source material was CD4+ T cells from peripheral blood mononuclear cells, sampled before pregnancy. These receptors came from a female donor with multiple sclerosis, enrolled in a pregnancy study.

V and J are TRBV14 and TRBJ1-2, with 7 bases that match TRBD1. The J segment lost 7 bases and the V segment lost 4 bases, leaving 6 bases of the junction unmatched. Germline CDR1 reads SGHDN; CDR2 reads FVKESK. CDR3 size: 13 residues. CDR3 DNA sequence: TGTGCCAGCAGCCCTCGACAGGGCAGTGGCTACACCTTC. Amino acid sequence: CASSPRQGSGYTF.

The V and J genes are TRBV7-7 and TRBJ2-2, with a tentative D call TRBD2 (5 bases). Germline CDR1 SSHAT, CDR2 FNYEAQ (reference sequence). Deletions cut 4 bases from V and 0 bases from J, with 9 bases between. This CDR3 contains 15 residues. The CDR3 DNA sequence: TGTGCCAGCAGCTCCTCGGGAACGAACACCGGGGAGCTGTTTTTT. It yields the protein CASSSSGTNTGELFF.

The V and J genes are TRBV7-7 and TRBJ1-5; tentatively, D is TRBD1 (6 bases). Germline V lookup: CDR1 SSHAT, CDR2 FNYEAQ (reference sequence). V was trimmed by 2 bases and J by 5 bases, leaving 7 bases between them. The length of the CDR3 is 13 residues. The CDR3 DNA sequence: TGTGCCAGCAGCTTACGACAGGATCAGCCCCAGCATTTT. Its translation: CASSLRQDQPQHF.

The gene calls are TRBV30 and TRBJ1-4; 7 positions match TRBD1. This CDR3 comprises 13 residues. With 4 bases clipped from V and 4 bases from J, the junction kept 3 bases outside the gene matches. The germline V gene has CDR1 GTSNPN and CDR2 SVGIG (reference sequence). Here the CDR3 DNA reads TGTGCCTGGATGGGACAGCTTAATGAAAAACTGTTTTTT. It specifies CAWMGQLNEKLFF.

The chain is built from TRBV5-4 and TRBJ2-7; unclear D gene. V was pared by 3 bases and J by 6 bases, with 19 bases between. Germline values: CDR1 SGHNT, CDR2 YYREEE (reference sequence). The CDR3 spans 15 residues. The CDR3 reads CASSSASGLASEQYF. The CDR3 region has the DNA TGTGCCAGCAGCTCGGCGTCGGGTCTTGCTTCCGAGCAGTACTTC.

The V and J genes are TRBV10-3 and TRBJ2-5, with 11 bases aligning to TRBD2. V was clipped by 0 bases and J by 4 bases; unmatched bases: 7. This CDR3 is 17 amino acids long. Per germline, CDR1 ENHRY and CDR2 SYGVKD. Here the CDR3 DNA reads TGTGCCATCAGTGAGTCTAGCGGGAGGGCCGGTGGAGAGACCCAGTACTTC. Translating it yields CAISESSGRAGGETQYF.

This clone appeared once. The CDR3 nucleotides read TGCGCCAGCAGTGTGGGACAGGGAAGGGAAAAACTGTTTTTT. Its translation is CASSVGQGREKLFF. The chain recombines TRBV5-1 with TRBJ1-4; 9 bases line up with TRBD1. The CDR3 runs 14 residues. The germline V gene has CDR1 SGHRS and CDR2 YFSETQ. V lost 5 bases, J lost 8 bases, and 7 bases stayed unmatched.

This chain links TRBV6-4 with TRBJ2-4; possibly TRBD2 for D (6 bases). CDR1 and CDR2 from the germline V gene are MRHNA and SNTAGT. The germline V and J ends were trimmed by 10 bases and 6 bases, with 22 bases remaining between them. The CDR3 runs 15 residues. CDR3 region: CATEAWLASRNIQYF. The CDR3 DNA is TGTGCCACCGAGGCCTGGCTAGCGAGTAGAAACATTCAGTACTTC.

This chain uses TRBV7-9 with TRBJ2-1; 9 bases map to TRBD2. V lost 3 bases and J lost 6; bases outside the gene matches: 6. Germline V gene data show CDR1 as SEHNR and CDR2 as FQNEAQ (reference sequence). This CDR3 contains 15 residues. In DNA form, the CDR3 reads TGTGCCAGCAGCTTTCGCGGGGGGGCGGGCAATGAGCAGTTCTTC. Its protein product is CASSFRGGAGNEQFF.

This chain links TRBV11-3 with TRBJ2-7; TRBD2 aligns across 10 bases. The length of the CDR3 is 15 residues. CDR1 and CDR2 from the germline V gene are SGHNT and YENEEA. J gave up 3 bases and V 5 bases, and 7 bases lay outside the gene matches. The CDR3 DNA reads TGTGCCAGCAGCCTACCTAGCGGGAGTTTCTACGAGCAGTACTTC. Protein: CASSLPSGSFYEQYF. The complete variable domain, with remaining parts taken from reference TRBV11-3 and TRBJ2-7, reads EAGVVQSPRYKIIEKKQPVAFWCNPISGHNTLYWYLQNLGQGPELLIRYENEEAVDDSQLPKDRFSAERLKGVDSTLKIQPAELGDSAVYLCASSLPSGSFYEQYFGPGTRLTVT.

This clone was found once. The chain joins TRBV7-2 to TRBJ1-3, with a possible D match to TRBD1 (6 bases). The V and J ends lost 1 base and 4 bases respectively, with 20 bases between them. Germline CDR1 and CDR2: SGHTA and FQGNSA. The CDR3 totals 18 residues. Written as DNA, the CDR3 is TGTGCCAGCAGCTTAGTCTCTAGTCTGGGGGCAGGAGGAAACACCATATATTTT. Amino acids: CASSLVSSLGAGGNTIYF.

V gene TRBV19 combines with J gene TRBJ1-2, with a tentative D call TRBD1 (6 bases). The CDR3 contains 15 residues. The ends were cut back, 3 bases at V and 3 bases at J, with 14 bases in the middle. Looked up from germline, CDR1 is LNHDA and CDR2 is SQIVND (reference sequence). The CDR3 DNA reads as TGTGCCAGTAGTATGGGGGCGCCGGGTTACTATGGCTACACCTTC. Its translation is CASSMGAPGYYGYTF.

The gene calls are TRBV7-8 and TRBJ2-7, with 10 positions matching TRBD2. The CDR3 is 15 residues long. Germline CDR1 reads SGHVS; CDR2 reads FQNEAQ. J lost 5 bases, V lost 5 bases, and 9 bases had no gene match. The CDR3 region is CASSPAGGPFHEQYF. The DNA of the CDR3 is TGTGCCAGCAGCCCAGCGGGAGGGCCGTTCCACGAGCAGTACTTC.

The chain couples TRBV18 to TRBJ2-3, with a possible D match to TRBD2 (5 bases). Germline CDR1 and CDR2: KGHSH and LQKENI. V lost 2 bases and J 4 bases, leaving 13 bases between the germline ends. The CDR3 totals 15 residues. As DNA, the CDR3 is TGTGCCAGCTCACCATGGAGTCCGGAGGCAGATACGCAGTATTTT. It yields the protein CASSPWSPEADTQYF. Using reference TRBV18 and TRBJ2-3 for the parts outside the CDR3, the full variable domain is NAGVMQNPRHLVRRRGQEARLRCSPMKGHSHVYWYRQLPEEGLKFMVYLQKENIIDESGMPKERFSAEFPKEGPSILRIQQVVRGDSAAYFCASSPWSPEADTQYFGPGTRLTVL.

The chain uses TRBV6-6 and TRBJ2-3; D remains unclear. Trimming shortened V by 0 bases and J by 0 bases, and 4 bases separated the two germline ends. The V gene's germline CDR1 is MNHNY and CDR2 SVGAGI (reference sequence). The CDR3 is 14 amino acids. CDR3 residues: CASSYSPSTDTQYF. As DNA, the CDR3 is TGTGCCAGCAGTTACTCCCCTAGCACAGATACGCAGTATTTT.

The chain has TRBV21-1 and TRBJ1-6. TRBV21-1 is annotated as a pseudogene. This CDR3 contains 16 residues. In DNA form, the CDR3 reads TGTGCCAGCAGACCTCCGGGACCCACTAGCCATTCACCCCTCCACTTT. Its protein is CASRPPGPTSHSPLHF.

The rearrangement links TRBV5-1 to TRBJ2-2; tentatively, D is TRBD2 (5 bases). Trimming left V 2 bases short and J 3 bases short, with 5 bases between. This CDR3 spans 13 amino acids. CDR1 is SGHRS and CDR2 is YFSETQ in the germline V gene. In nucleotides, the CDR3 is TGCGCCAGCAGCTTCGGGGACACCGGGGAGCTGTTTTTT. This translates into CASSFGDTGELFF. Based on the CDR3 plus reference TRBV5-1 and TRBJ2-2, the full variable domain is KAGVTQTPRYLIKTRGQQVTLSCSPISGHRSVSWYQQTPGQGLQFLFEYFSETQRNKGNFPGRFSGRQFSNSRSEMNVSTLELGDSALYLCASSFGDTGELFFGEGSRLTVL.